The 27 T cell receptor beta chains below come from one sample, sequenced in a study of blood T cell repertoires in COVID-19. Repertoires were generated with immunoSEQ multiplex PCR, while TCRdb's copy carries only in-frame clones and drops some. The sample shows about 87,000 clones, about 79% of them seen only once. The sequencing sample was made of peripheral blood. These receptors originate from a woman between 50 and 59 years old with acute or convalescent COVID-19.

In nucleotides, the CDR3 is TGTGCCAGCAGTCTGGACAGGAACTATGGCTACACCTTC. It codes for CASSLDRNYGYTF. The chain carries TRBV12-3 or TRBV12-4 and TRBJ1-2, with TRBD1 matching 7 bases. The V and J ends lost 5 bases and 2 bases, in that order; junction bases with no gene match: 2. There are 13 residues in the CDR3.

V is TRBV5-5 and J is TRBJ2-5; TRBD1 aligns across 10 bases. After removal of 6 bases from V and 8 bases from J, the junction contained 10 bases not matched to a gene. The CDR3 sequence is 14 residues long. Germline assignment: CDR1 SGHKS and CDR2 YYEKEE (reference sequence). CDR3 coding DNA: TGTGCCAGCACCAGAGAGTGGGACAGGGGCACCCAGTACTTC. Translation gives CASTREWDRGTQYF.

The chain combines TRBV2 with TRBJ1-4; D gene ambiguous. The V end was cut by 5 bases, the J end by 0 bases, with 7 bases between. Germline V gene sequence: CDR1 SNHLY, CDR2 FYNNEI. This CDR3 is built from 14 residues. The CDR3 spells CASSRESTNEKLFF. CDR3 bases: TGTGCCAGCAGTAGAGAGTCAACTAATGAAAAACTGTTTTTT.

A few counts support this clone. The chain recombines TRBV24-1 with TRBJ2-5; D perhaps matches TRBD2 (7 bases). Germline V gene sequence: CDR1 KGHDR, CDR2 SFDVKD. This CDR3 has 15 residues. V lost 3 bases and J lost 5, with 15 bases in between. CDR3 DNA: TGTGCCACCAGTGATCCCCGGACTAGGGGGGAGACCCAGTACTTC. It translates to CATSDPRTRGETQYF.

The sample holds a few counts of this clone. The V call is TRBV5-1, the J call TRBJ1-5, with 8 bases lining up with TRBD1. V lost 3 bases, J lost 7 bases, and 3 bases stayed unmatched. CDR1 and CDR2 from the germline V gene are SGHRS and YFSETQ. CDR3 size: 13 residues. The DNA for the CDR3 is TGCGCCAGCAGCTCGGGGACAGGCCAGCCCCAGCATTTT. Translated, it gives CASSSGTGQPQHF.

CDR3 protein: CASSPPGLNEKLFF. The CDR3 DNA follows: TGTGCCAGCTCACCACCGGGGCTGAATGAAAAACTGTTTTTT. The genes are TRBV18 and TRBJ1-4; TRBD1 might be the D (5 bases). The V end lost 0 bases, the J end lost 5 bases, and 7 bases lay between the germline ends. This CDR3 contains 14 residues. The germline V gene has CDR1 KGHSH and CDR2 LQKENI.

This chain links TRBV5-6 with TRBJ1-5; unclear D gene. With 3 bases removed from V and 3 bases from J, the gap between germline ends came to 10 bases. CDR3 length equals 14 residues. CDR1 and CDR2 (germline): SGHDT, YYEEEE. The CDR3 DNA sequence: TGTGCCAGCAGCTCTAGGTCGCTCAATCAGCCCCAGCATTTT. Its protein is CASSSRSLNQPQHF.

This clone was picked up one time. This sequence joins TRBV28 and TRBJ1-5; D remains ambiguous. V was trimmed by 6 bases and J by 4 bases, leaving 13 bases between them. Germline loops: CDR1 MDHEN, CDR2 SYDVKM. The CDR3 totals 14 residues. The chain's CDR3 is CASRSSDTNQPQHF. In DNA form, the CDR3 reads TGTGCCAGCAGATCCTCCGACACGAATCAGCCCCAGCATTTT.

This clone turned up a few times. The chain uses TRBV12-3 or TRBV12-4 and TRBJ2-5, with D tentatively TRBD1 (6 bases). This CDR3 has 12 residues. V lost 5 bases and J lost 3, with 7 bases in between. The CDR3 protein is CASSRQEETQYF. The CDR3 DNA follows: TGTGCCAGCAGTCGACAGGAAGAGACCCAGTACTTC.

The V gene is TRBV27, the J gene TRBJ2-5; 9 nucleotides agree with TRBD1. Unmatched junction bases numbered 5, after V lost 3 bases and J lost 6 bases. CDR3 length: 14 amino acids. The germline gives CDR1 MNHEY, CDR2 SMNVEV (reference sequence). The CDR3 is CASSFRDRGKTQYF. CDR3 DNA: TGTGCCAGCAGTTTCCGCGACAGGGGGAAGACCCAGTACTTC.

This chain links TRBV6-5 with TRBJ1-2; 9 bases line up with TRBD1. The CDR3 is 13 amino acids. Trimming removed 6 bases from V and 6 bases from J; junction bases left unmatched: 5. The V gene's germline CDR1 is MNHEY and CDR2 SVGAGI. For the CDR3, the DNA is TGTGCCAGCAGGGGAACAGGGGGCGATGGCTACACCTTC. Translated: CASRGTGGDGYTF.

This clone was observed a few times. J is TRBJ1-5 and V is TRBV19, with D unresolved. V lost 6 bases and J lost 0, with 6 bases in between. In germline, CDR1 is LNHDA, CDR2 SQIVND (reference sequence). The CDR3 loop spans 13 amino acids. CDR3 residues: CASSPYSNQPQHF. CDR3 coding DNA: TGTGCCAGTAGCCCGTATAGCAATCAGCCCCAGCATTTT.

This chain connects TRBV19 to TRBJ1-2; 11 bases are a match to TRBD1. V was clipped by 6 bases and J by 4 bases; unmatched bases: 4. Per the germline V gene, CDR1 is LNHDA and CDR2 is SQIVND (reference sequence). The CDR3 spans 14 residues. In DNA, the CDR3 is TGTGCCAGTAGACCGGGACAGGGGGTCTATGGCTACACCTTC. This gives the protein CASRPGQGVYGYTF.

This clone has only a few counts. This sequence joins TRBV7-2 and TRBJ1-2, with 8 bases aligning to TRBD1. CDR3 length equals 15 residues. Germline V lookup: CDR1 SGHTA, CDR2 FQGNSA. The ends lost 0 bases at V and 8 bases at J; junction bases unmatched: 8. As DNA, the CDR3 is TGTGCCAGCAGCTTAGCGGGACAGGTAGTGAAGGGCTACACCTTC. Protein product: CASSLAGQVVKGYTF. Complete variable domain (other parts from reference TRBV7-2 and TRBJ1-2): GAGVSQSPSNKVTEKGKDVELRCDPISGHTALYWYRQSLGQGLEFLIYFQGNSAPDKSGLPSDRFSAERTGGSVSTLTIQRTQQEDSAVYLCASSLAGQVVKGYTFGSGTRLTVV.

DNA of the CDR3: TGTGCCAGCAGCCCCAATGGGAGATCGAATTCACCCCTCCACTTT. Its protein is CASSPNGRSNSPLHF. J is TRBJ1-6 and V is TRBV7-2; D unclear. CDR3 size: 15 residues. Trimming took off 5 bases at V and 7 bases at J, with 15 bases between the two ends. Germline V CDR1 and CDR2: SGHTA, FQGNSA.

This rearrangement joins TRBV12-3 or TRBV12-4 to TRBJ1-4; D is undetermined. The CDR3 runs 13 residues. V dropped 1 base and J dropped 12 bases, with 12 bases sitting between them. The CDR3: CASSLVAREELFF. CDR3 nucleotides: TGTGCCAGCAGTTTAGTGGCCCGGGAAGAACTGTTTTTT.

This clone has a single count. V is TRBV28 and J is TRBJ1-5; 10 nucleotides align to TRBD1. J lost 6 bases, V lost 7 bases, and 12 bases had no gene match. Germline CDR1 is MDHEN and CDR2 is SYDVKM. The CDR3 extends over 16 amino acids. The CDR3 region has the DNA TGTGCCAGCATCACTTCCGGGGGACAGGGGCCTCAGCCCCAGCATTTT. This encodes CASITSGGQGPQPQHF. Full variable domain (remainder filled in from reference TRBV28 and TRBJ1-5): DVKVTQSSRYLVKRTGEKVFLECVQDMDHENMFWYRQDPGLGLRLIYFSYDVKMKEKGDIPEGYSVSREKKERFSLILESASTNQTSMYLCASITSGGQGPQPQHFGDGTRLSIL.

The CDR3 DNA follows: TGTGCCAGCAGTTCCCCCGGGGACAGGGGGCTTAGGAATGAGCAGTTCTTC. Its translation is CASSSPGDRGLRNEQFF. The genes are TRBV28 and TRBJ2-1; TRBD1 agrees at 12 bases. The germline gives CDR1 MDHEN, CDR2 SYDVKM. V lost 4 bases to trimming and J lost 7 bases; unmatched junction nucleotides: 11. CDR3 length equals 17 residues.

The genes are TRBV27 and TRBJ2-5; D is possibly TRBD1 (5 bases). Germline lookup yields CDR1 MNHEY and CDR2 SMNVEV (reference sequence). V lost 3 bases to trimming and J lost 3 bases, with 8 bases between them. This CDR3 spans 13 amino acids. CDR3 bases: TGTGCCAGCAGTTTGATCAGGGAAGAGACCCAGTACTTC. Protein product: CASSLIREETQYF.

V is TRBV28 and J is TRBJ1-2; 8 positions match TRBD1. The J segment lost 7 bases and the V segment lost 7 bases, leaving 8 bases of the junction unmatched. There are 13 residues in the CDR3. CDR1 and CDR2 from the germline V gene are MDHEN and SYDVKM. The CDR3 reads CASKTGGLIGYTF. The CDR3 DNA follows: TGTGCCAGCAAAACAGGGGGGTTGATTGGCTACACCTTC.

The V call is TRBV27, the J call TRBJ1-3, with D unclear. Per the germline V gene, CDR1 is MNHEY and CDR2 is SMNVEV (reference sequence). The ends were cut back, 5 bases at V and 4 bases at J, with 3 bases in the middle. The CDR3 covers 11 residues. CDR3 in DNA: TGTGCCAGCAGTCTCGGAAACACCATATATTTT. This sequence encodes CASSLGNTIYF.

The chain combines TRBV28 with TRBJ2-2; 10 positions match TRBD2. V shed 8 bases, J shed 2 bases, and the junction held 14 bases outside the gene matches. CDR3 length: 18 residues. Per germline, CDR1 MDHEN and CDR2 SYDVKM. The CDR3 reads CASSGPPLAGENTGELFF. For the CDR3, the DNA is TGTGCCAGCTCAGGGCCCCCTCTAGCGGGGGAAAACACCGGGGAGCTGTTTTTT.

The CDR3 nucleotides read TGTGCCACCAGCAGAGGCGAGGCGTTGACCGGTAACTATGGCTACACCTTC. It yields the protein CATSRGEALTGNYGYTF. V gene TRBV15 combines with J gene TRBJ1-2; D gene unclear. The V and J ends lost 1 base and 1 base respectively, with 16 bases between them. Germline CDR1 LNHNV, CDR2 YYDKDF (reference sequence). The CDR3 totals 17 residues.

CDR3 bases: TGTGCCACCAGCAGAGACGAGACAGGTTCGCGGACGTATTTT. Residues: CATSRDETGSRTYF. The chain has TRBV15 and TRBJ1-3; the D gene is possibly TRBD1 (6 bases). V dropped 0 bases and J dropped 16 bases, with 19 bases sitting between them. The CDR3 covers 14 residues. Germline V gives CDR1 LNHNV, CDR2 YYDKDF (reference sequence).

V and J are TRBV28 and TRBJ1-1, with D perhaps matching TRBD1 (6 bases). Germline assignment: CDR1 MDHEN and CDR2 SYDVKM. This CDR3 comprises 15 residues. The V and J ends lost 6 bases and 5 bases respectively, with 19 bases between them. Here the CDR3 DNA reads TGTGCCAGCAGCTACCCGCTCACAGGGAAGACTGAAGCTTTCTTT. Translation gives CASSYPLTGKTEAFF.

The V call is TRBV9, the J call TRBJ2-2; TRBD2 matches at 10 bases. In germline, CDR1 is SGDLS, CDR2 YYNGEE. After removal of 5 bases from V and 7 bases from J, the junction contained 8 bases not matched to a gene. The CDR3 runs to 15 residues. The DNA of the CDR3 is TGTGCCAGCAGTGGTAGCGGGGGGCCCGGCGGGGAGCTGTTTTTT. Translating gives CASSGSGGPGGELFF.

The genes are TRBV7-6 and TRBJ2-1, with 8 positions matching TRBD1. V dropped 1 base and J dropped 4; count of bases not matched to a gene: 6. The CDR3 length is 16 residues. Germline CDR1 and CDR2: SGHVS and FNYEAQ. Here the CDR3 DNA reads TGTGCCAGCAGCTTAGTTCGGACAGGGATATACAATGAGCAGTTCTTC. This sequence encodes CASSLVRTGIYNEQFF.